A few counts support the clone carrying this T cell receptor beta chain. The CDR3 sequence is 14 residues long. CDR1 DFQATT and CDR2 SNEGSKA come from the germline V gene (reference sequence). V lost 5 bases and J lost 4, with 15 bases in between. These data originate in a study of T-cell reconstitution after alpha-beta-depleted transplantation in children. A TCRbeta library incorporating unique molecular identifiers was prepared. MiXCR was run by TCRdb on the PCR reads, yielding one entry per CDR3 protein. The repertoire consists of hundreds of thousands of distinct CDR3 sequences, with approximately 12% occurring once and the leading ten covering about 3.9%.

The TCR comes from a human donor who donated a stem cell graft to a child with Fanconi anemia. The gene calls are TRBV20-1 and TRBJ1-5; the D gene is possibly TRBD1 (5 bases). The sample in question was PBMCs, obtained from the stem cell graft. The CDR3 is CSARPQQGNQPQHF. In nucleotides, the CDR3 is TGCAGTGCTCGTCCCCAGCAGGGTAATCAGCCCCAGCATTTT.